This entry lists 22 T cell receptor beta chains sequenced from one sample in a study of control samples from healthy donors and cancer patients. Only in-frame clones appear in the TCRdb table, and some are missing; sequencing was by immunoSEQ multiplex PCR. Of approximately 150,000 clones in the sample, 88% are singletons; the top ten hold around 1.6%. Sequencing was performed on blood. The source is a man between 18 and 35 years old in good health.

The chain has TRBV18 and TRBJ1-1; 8 bases match TRBD1. Germline CDR1 is KGHSH and CDR2 is LQKENI. With V trimmed by 3 bases and J by 10 bases, 10 bases remained unmatched. The CDR3 loop spans 14 amino acids. DNA of the CDR3: TGTGCCAGCTCACCTACGACAGGGGTCGGCGGAGCTTTCTTT. Residues: CASSPTTGVGGAFF.

CDR3 protein: CASSFSGNSPLHF. CDR3 coding DNA: TGTGCCAGCAGTTTCAGCGGGAATTCACCCCTCCACTTT. The chain joins TRBV12-3 or TRBV12-4 to TRBJ1-6; D remains ambiguous. The V end lost 3 bases, the J end lost 7 bases, and 7 bases lay between the germline ends. The CDR3 is 13 residues long.

J is TRBJ2-5 and V is TRBV28; TRBD2 is a possible D gene (6 bases). Trimming left V 4 bases short and J 5 bases short, with 17 bases between. The CDR3 extends over 15 amino acids. The germline V gene encodes CDR1 MDHEN and CDR2 SYDVKM. CDR3 nucleotide sequence: TGTGCCAGCAGTTCCAGGGACTTCGGGGACGAGACCCAGTACTTC. Its protein is CASSSRDFGDETQYF.

The chain uses TRBV2 and TRBJ2-3, with 9 bases matching TRBD2. CDR1 is SNHLY, CDR2 FYNNEI, per germline. Losses at the gene ends were 2 bases for V and 4 bases for J; bases not matched to a gene: 4. CDR3 size: 15 residues. The CDR3 DNA is TGTGCCAGCAGTGAACTAGCGGGGCAAGCAGATACGCAGTATTTT. Translating it yields CASSELAGQADTQYF.

The rearrangement uses TRBV25-1 and TRBJ1-1; TRBD1 aligns across 8 bases. The germline gives CDR1 MGHDK, CDR2 SYGVNS. The V segment lost 3 bases and the J segment 5 bases; nucleotides outside the gene matches: 8. There are 15 residues in the CDR3. The CDR3 sequence: CASSDSTGGLTEAFF. For the CDR3, the DNA is TGTGCCAGCAGTGATTCAACAGGGGGTTTGACTGAAGCTTTCTTT.

The V call is TRBV29-1, the J call TRBJ1-1; D is perhaps TRBD1 (5 bases). V was pared by 6 bases and J by 5 bases, with 19 bases between. The CDR3 runs to 14 residues. CDR1 is SQVTM and CDR2 is ANQGSEA in the germline V gene. CDR3: CSVAHGRVGTEAFF. Here the CDR3 DNA reads TGCAGCGTCGCTCATGGCAGGGTGGGTACTGAAGCTTTCTTT.

The chain recombines TRBV5-1 with TRBJ1-2, with 10 bases lining up with TRBD1. The CDR3 has 17 amino acids. CDR1 SGHRS and CDR2 YFSETQ come from the germline V gene. With V trimmed by 2 bases and J by 7 bases, 14 bases remained unmatched. The CDR3 DNA reads as TGCGCCAGCAGCTTAGACTTCCGGGACAGGGGCCGGTTTGGCTACACCTTC. Amino acid sequence: CASSLDFRDRGRFGYTF.

This rearrangement joins TRBV4-3 to TRBJ2-1, with 11 positions matching TRBD2. The CDR3 covers 17 residues. V trimming: 0 bases; J trimming: 4 bases; junction bases outside the gene matches: 5. Germline CDR1 and CDR2: LGHNA and YSLEER. CDR3 sequence: CASSQDPSGGHYNEQFF. The DNA for the CDR3 is TGCGCCAGCAGCCAAGATCCTAGCGGGGGGCATTACAATGAGCAGTTCTTC.

The chain carries TRBV28 and TRBJ1-5; 7 positions agree with TRBD1. The CDR3 has 17 residues. V lost 3 bases to trimming and J lost 0 bases; unmatched junction nucleotides: 8. Germline CDR1 reads MDHEN; CDR2 reads SYDVKM. CDR3 in DNA: TGTGCCAGCAGTTTCCAGGGGGAGGTTTATAGCAATCAGCCCCAGCATTTT. This encodes CASSFQGEVYSNQPQHF.

The rearrangement uses TRBV11-2 and TRBJ1-5; possible D gene TRBD1, 6 bases. The CDR3 runs to 17 residues. In germline, CDR1 is SGHAT, CDR2 FQNNGV. Trimming took off 1 base at V and 1 base at J, with 14 bases between the two ends. The CDR3 reads CASSLGPGGTSNQPQHF. CDR3 DNA sequence: TGTGCCAGCAGCTTAGGCCCTGGAGGGACAAGCAATCAGCCCCAGCATTTT.

V is TRBV6-2 or TRBV6-3 and J is TRBJ1-5; 7 nucleotides align to TRBD1. V trimming: 5 bases; J trimming: 3 bases; junction bases outside the gene matches: 10. CDR1 and CDR2 from the germline V gene are MNHEY and SVGEGT. This CDR3 is built from 16 residues. The CDR3 DNA sequence: TGTGCCAGCAGTGACTTCGGACAGGTAGTCAATCAGCCCCAGCATTTT. Its translation: CASSDFGQVVNQPQHF.

This sequence joins TRBV12-3 or TRBV12-4 and TRBJ2-2; D ambiguous. The germline V and J ends were trimmed by 5 bases and 0 bases, with 1 base remaining between them. This CDR3 has 12 residues. The CDR3 bases are TGTGCCAGCAGTGCGAACACCGGGGAGCTGTTTTTT. Protein product: CASSANTGELFF.

The CDR3 DNA sequence: TGCGCCAGCAGCTTCGGGACTAGCGGGTATAATGAGCAGTTCTTC. Protein product: CASSFGTSGYNEQFF. The chain has TRBV4-1 and TRBJ2-1, with TRBD2 identical over 12 bases. CDR3 length: 15 residues. Germline V lookup: CDR1 MGHRA, CDR2 YSYEKL. J lost 7 bases, V lost 5 bases, and 6 bases had no gene match.

This clone is a singleton in its sample. CDR3 loop: CASSLAGTSTDTQYF. CDR3 DNA: TGCGCCAGCAGCTTGGCCGGTACTAGCACAGATACGCAGTATTTT. J is TRBJ2-3 and V is TRBV5-1; no definite D call. Trimming left V 0 bases short and J 0 bases short, with 8 bases between. Looked up from germline, CDR1 is SGHRS and CDR2 is YFSETQ. The CDR3 sequence is 15 residues long.

The V gene is TRBV9, the J gene TRBJ2-1; 11 bases agree with TRBD2. The CDR3 covers 17 residues. Germline CDR1 SGDLS, CDR2 YYNGEE. With V trimmed by 4 bases and J by 4 bases, 10 bases remained unmatched. The CDR3 loop is CASSPEGVAGGYNEQFF. CDR3 in DNA: TGTGCCAGCAGCCCTGAAGGAGTAGCGGGGGGGTACAATGAGCAGTTCTTC.

In this sample, this clone turned up a few times. V usage is TRBV27 and J usage is TRBJ2-7; D gene uncertain. The CDR3 is 17 amino acids. In germline, CDR1 is MNHEY, CDR2 SMNVEV (reference sequence). V lost 2 bases, J lost 2 bases, and 19 bases lay in between. The CDR3 DNA reads TGTGCCAGCAGTTTAAACTCGGTAAACAACCGACCCTACGAGCAGTACTTC. Its translation: CASSLNSVNNRPYEQYF.

This chain joins TRBV4-3 and TRBJ1-1, with D perhaps TRBD1 (5 bases). The V end was cut by 4 bases, the J end by 4 bases, with 10 bases between. The length of the CDR3 is 13 residues. Germline V CDR1 and CDR2: LGHNA, YSLEER. CDR3 loop: CASSPGAGTEAFF. DNA for the CDR3: TGCGCCAGCAGCCCCGGGGCTGGCACTGAAGCTTTCTTT.

This chain connects TRBV7-9 to TRBJ2-7; 8 bases are shared with TRBD1. Germline CDR1 reads SEHNR; CDR2 reads FQNEAQ (reference sequence). CDR3 length: 17 residues. With V trimmed by 5 bases and J by 2 bases, 14 bases remained unmatched. CDR3 protein: CASSPRQDQGQAYEQYF. Here the CDR3 DNA reads TGTGCCAGCAGCCCCAGACAAGACCAGGGACAGGCCTACGAGCAGTACTTC.

The CDR3 protein is CASSSAFETEAFF. CDR3 nucleotide sequence: TGTGCCAGCAGCTCTGCTTTTGAGACTGAAGCTTTCTTT. The J gene is TRBJ1-1, the V gene TRBV7-2; D unclear. Germline CDR1 and CDR2: SGHTA and FQGNSA. V shed 4 bases and J shed 5 bases, with 11 bases lying between them. This CDR3 has 13 amino acids.

This clone was detected once. The chain links TRBV19 to TRBJ2-1; no reliable D call. The V end was cut by 0 bases, the J end by 7 bases, with 7 bases between. CDR1 is LNHDA, CDR2 SQIVND, per germline (reference sequence). The CDR3 covers 13 residues. The CDR3 sequence is CASSIDRPNEQFF. The CDR3 DNA reads as TGTGCCAGTAGTATAGATAGGCCTAATGAGCAGTTCTTC.

The chain is built from TRBV2 and TRBJ2-1; D unresolved. Germline values: CDR1 SNHLY, CDR2 FYNNEI. The CDR3 has 14 amino acids. V was trimmed by 3 bases and J by 1 base, leaving 7 bases between them. CDR3 in amino acids: CASSDRLSYNEQFF. DNA for the CDR3: TGTGCCAGCAGTGACAGATTATCCTACAATGAGCAGTTCTTC.

This rearrangement joins TRBV28 to TRBJ1-1; the D gene is possibly TRBD1 (6 bases). V shed 6 bases and J shed 0 bases, with 14 bases lying between them. This CDR3 is 15 amino acids long. Germline V gene sequence: CDR1 MDHEN, CDR2 SYDVKM. CDR3 nucleotide sequence: TGTGCCAGCAGGCTAGGTGGACAGATGAACACTGAAGCTTTCTTT. This encodes CASRLGGQMNTEAFF.